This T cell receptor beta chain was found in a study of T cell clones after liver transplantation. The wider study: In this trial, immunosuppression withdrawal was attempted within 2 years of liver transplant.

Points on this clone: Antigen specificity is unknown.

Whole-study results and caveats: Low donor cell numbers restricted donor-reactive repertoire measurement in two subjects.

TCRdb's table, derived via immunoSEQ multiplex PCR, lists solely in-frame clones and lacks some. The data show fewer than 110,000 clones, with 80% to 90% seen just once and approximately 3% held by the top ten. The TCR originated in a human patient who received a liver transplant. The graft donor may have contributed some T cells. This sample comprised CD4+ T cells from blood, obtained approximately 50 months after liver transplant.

The CDR3 here is CASSLGQYRNNEQFF. The CDR3 DNA is TGTGCCAGCAGCTTGGGACAGTACAGAAACAATGAGCAGTTCTTC. This chain uses TRBV5-6 with TRBJ2-1; D might be TRBD1 (5 bases). This CDR3 spans 15 amino acids. The germline gives CDR1 SGHDT, CDR2 YYEEEE. V was cut by 0 bases and J by 5 bases, with 12 bases left in between.